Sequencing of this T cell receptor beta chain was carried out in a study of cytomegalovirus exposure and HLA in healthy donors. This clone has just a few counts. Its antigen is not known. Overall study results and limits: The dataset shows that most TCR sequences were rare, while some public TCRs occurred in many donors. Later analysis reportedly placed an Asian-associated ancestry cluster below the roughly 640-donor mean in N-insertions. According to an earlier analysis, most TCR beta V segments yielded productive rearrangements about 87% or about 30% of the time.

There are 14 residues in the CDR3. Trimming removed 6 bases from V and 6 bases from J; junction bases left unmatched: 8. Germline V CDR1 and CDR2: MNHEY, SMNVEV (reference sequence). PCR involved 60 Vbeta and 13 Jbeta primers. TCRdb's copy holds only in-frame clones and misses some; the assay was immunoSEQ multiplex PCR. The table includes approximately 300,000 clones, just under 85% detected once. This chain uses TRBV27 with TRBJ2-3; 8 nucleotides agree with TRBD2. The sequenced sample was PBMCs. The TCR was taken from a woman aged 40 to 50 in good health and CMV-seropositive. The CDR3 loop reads CASRGLGLLDTQYF. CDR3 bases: TGTGCCAGCAGGGGACTAGGTCTCTTGGATACGCAGTATTTT.